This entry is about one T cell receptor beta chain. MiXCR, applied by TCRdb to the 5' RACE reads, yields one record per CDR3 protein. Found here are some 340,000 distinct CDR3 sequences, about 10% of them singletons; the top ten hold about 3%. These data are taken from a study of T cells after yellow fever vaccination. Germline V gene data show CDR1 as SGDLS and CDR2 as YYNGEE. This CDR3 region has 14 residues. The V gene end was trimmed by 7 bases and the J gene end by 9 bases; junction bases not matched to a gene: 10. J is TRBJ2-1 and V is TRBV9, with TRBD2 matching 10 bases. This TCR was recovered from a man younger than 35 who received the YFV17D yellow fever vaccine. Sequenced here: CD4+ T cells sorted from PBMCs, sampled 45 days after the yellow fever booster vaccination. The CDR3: CASGSGGAVSEQFF. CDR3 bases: TGTGCCAGCGGGAGCGGGGGGGCTGTTAGTGAGCAGTTCTTC. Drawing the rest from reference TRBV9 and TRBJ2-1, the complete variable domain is DSGVTQTPKHLITATGQRVTLRCSPRSGDLSVYWYQQSLDQGLQFLIQYYNGEERAKGNILERFSAQQFPDLHSELNLSSLELGDSALYFCASGSGGAVSEQFFGPGTRLTVL.